Sequencing of this T cell receptor beta chain was carried out in a study of monozygotic twins with inflammatory bowel disease. General study points: The study supported no single strong signal or clonotype linked to IBD. Twins with IBD were found to have lower TCRbeta diversity (inverse Simpson) than healthy co-twins. Compared with healthy twins, IBD patients shared fewer clonotypes with others, especially with disease activity.

Details on this clonotype: Its antigen is currently unknown.

Making each TCR library took around 3,600 ng of total RNA. Each CDR3 protein gets one entry in TCRdb, which reprocessed the 5' RACE reads and gives no DNA. Its listing shows 350,000 to 550,000 distinct CDR3 sequences. Per the germline V gene, CDR1 is SNHLY and CDR2 is FYNNEI. The CDR3 covers 12 residues. The chain links TRBV2 to TRBJ2-7; TCRdb outputs TRBD2, but without DNA this stays unchecked. The sample consisted of blood. The clonotype originates from a human donor with ulcerative colitis or Crohn's disease, or a healthy co-twin of an affected twin (not recorded which). The CDR3 loop reads CASSQTSYEQYF.